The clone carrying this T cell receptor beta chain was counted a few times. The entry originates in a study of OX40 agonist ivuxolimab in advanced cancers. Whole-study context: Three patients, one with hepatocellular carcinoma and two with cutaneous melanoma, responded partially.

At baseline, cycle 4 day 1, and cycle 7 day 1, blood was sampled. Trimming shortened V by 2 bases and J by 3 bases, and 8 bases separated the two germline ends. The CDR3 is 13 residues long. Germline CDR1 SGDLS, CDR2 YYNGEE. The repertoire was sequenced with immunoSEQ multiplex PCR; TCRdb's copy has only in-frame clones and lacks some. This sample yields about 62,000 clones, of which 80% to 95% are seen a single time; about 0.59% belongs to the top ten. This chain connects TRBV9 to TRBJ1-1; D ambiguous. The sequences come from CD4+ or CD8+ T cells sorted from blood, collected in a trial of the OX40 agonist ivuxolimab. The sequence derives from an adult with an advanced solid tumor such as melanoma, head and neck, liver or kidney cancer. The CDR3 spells CASSVSLDTEAFF. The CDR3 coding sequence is TGTGCCAGCAGCGTTTCGTTAGACACTGAAGCTTTCTTT.